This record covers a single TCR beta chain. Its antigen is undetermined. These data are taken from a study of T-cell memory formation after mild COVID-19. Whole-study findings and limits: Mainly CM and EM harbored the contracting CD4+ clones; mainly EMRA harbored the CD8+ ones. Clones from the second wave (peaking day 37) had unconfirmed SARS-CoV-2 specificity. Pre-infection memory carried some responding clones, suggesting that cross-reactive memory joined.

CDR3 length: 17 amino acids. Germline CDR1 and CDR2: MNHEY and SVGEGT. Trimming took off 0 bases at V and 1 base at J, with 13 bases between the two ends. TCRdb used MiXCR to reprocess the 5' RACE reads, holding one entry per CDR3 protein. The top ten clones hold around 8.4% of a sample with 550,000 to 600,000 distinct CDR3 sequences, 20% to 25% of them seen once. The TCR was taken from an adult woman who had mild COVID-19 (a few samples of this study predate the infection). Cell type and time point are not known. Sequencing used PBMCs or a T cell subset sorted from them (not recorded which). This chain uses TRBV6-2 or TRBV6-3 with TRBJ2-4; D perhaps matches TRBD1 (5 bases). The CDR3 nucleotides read TGTGCCAGCAGTTACTCGGTCCAGGGAATGGCCAAAAACATTCAGTACTTC. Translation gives CASSYSVQGMAKNIQYF.